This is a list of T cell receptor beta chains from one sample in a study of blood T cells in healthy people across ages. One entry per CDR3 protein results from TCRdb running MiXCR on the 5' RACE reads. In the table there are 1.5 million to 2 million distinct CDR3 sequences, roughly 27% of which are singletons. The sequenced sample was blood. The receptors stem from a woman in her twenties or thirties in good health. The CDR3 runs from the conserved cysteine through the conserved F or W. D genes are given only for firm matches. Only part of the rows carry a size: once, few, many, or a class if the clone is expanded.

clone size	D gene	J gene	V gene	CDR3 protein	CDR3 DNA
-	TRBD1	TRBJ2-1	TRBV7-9	CASSLSGTVNNEQFF	TGTGCCAGCAGCTTATCCGGGACAGTAAATAATGAGCAGTTCTTC
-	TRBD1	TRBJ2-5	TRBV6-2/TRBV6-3	CASSYARGLLETQYF	TGTGCCAGCAGTTACGCCAGGGGGCTCCTGGAGACCCAGTACTTC
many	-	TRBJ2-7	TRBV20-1	CSASVWGVDYEQYF	TGCAGTGCTAGTGTTTGGGGGGTTGACTACGAGCAGTACTTC
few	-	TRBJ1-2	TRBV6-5	CASSYKRGTANYGYTF	TGTGCCAGCAGTTACAAGCGGGGCACAGCTAACTATGGCTACACCTTC
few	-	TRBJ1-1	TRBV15	CATSRGVPSNTEAFF	TGTGCCACCAGCCGGGGGGTTCCATCGAACACTGAAGCTTTCTTT
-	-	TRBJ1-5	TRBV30	CAWSVENLNQPQHF	TGTGCCTGGAGTGTAGAGAACTTAAATCAGCCCCAGCATTTT
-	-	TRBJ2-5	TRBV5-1	CASSLGGSEETQYF	TGCGCCAGCAGCTTGGGAGGCTCGGAGGAGACCCAGTACTTC
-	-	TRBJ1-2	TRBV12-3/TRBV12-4	CASSPIPGNYGYTF	TGTGCCAGCAGCCCGATCCCCGGTAACTATGGCTACACCTTC
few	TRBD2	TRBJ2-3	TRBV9	CASSAPKGQETSGGTDTQYF	TGTGCCAGCAGCGCCCCCAAAGGTCAAGAGACTAGCGGGGGCACAGATACGCAGTATTTT
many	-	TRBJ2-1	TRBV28	CASSRGGLSSYNEQFF	TGTGCCAGCAGCCGAGGGGGACTCAGCTCCTACAATGAGCAGTTCTTC
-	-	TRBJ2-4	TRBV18	CASSVLPGGFEEAQYF	TGTGCCAGCTCAGTCTTGCCCGGGGGCTTTGAAGAGGCCCAGTACTTC
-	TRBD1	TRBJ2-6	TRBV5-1	CASSFSGTGFSGANVRTF	TGCGCCAGCAGCTTCTCCGGGACAGGATTTTCTGGGGCCAACGTCCGGACTTTC
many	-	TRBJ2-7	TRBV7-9	CASSLGVEEQYF	TGTGCCAGCAGCTTAGGGGTCGAGGAGCAGTACTTC
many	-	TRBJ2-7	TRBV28	CASLQGSYEQYF	TGTGCCAGCCTACAGGGCTCCTACGAGCAGTACTTC
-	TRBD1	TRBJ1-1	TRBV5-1	CASSSDLDRGTEAFF	TGCGCCAGCAGCTCAGACCTCGACAGGGGAACTGAAGCTTTCTTT
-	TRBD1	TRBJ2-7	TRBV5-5	CASSFSQGASYEQYF	TGTGCCAGCAGCTTCTCACAGGGGGCTTCTTACGAGCAGTACTTC
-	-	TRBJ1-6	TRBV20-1	CSAKSAFGSPLHF	TGCAGTGCTAAATCGGCCTTCGGTTCACCCCTCCACTTT
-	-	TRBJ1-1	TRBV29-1	CSVEIRLAGTEAFF	TGCAGCGTTGAAATTCGCTTAGCGGGCACTGAAGCTTTCTTT
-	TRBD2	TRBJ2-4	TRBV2	CASRGTSGAKSIQYF	TGTGCCAGCAGAGGGACTAGCGGGGCCAAAAGCATTCAGTACTTC
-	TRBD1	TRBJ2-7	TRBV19	CASSIGTGGHEQYF	TGTGCCAGTAGTATAGGGACAGGGGGTCACGAGCAGTACTTC
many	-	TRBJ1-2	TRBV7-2	CASSFQGFDYGYTF	TGTGCCAGCAGCTTTCAGGGTTTCGACTATGGCTACACCTTC
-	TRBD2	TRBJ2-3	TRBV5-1	CASSPGLAGNSDTQYF	TGCGCCAGCAGCCCCGGACTAGCGGGAAATTCCGATACGCAGTATTTT